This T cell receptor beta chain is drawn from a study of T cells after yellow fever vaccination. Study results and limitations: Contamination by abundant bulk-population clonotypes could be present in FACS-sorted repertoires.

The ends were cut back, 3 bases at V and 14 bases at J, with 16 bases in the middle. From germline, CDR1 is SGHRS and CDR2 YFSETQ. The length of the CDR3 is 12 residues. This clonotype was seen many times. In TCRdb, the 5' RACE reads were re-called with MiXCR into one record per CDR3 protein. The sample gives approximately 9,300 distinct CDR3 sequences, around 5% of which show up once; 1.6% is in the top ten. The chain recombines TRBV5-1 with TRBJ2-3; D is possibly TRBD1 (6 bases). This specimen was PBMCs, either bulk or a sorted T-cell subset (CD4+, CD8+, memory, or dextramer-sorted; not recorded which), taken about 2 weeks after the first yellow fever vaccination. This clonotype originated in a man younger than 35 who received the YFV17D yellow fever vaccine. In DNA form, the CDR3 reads TGCGCCAGCAGCTCCACAGGGAACGGGACGTATTTT. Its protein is CASSSTGNGTYF.